The rows below give T cell receptor beta chains drawn from one sample of a study of cytomegalovirus exposure and HLA in healthy donors. Clones were read by immunoSEQ multiplex PCR, and TCRdb kept only the in-frame ones, dropping some. This sample yields 170,000 or so clones, of which 80% are seen a single time; less than 9% belongs to the top ten. Material: PBMCs. These TCRs come from a man aged 25-45 years in good health and CMV-seropositive. CDR3s include the opening cysteine and the closing phenylalanine or tryptophan. D genes are given only for firm matches. Not all rows give a size; the values are once, few, many and, for expanded clones, a class.

>-|TRBV6-5|TRBJ2-1|TRBD2
CASRSLTSGNNEQFF
TGTGCCAGCAGAAGCTTGACTAGCGGGAACAATGAGCAGTTCTTC
>-|TRBV10-3|TRBJ2-1|TRBD1
CAISGQGASVGSFF
TGTGCCATCAGTGGGCAGGGGGCGTCGGTAGGATCCTTCTTC
>-|TRBV2|TRBJ2-3|TRBD2
CASTRLAGGHDTDTQYF
TGTGCCAGCACTCGACTAGCGGGGGGGCATGACACAGATACGCAGTATTTT
>-|TRBV5-6|TRBJ1-5|TRBD1
CASSLQGPYQPQHF
TGTGCCAGCAGCTTACAGGGGCCGTATCAGCCCCAGCATTTT
>-|TRBV9|TRBJ2-2|-
CASSVVAGNTGELFF
TGTGCCAGCAGCGTAGTCGCAGGGAACACCGGGGAGCTGTTTTTT
>-|TRBV7-2|TRBJ2-7|TRBD2
CASSLGASGGSYEQYF
TGTGCCAGCAGCTTAGGGGCTAGCGGGGGGTCCTACGAGCAGTACTTC
>few|TRBV5-6|TRBJ1-1|TRBD1
CASSAGQGVAFF
TGTGCCAGCAGCGCCGGACAGGGGGTAGCTTTCTTT
>-|TRBV27|TRBJ1-5|-
CASSLHGGESNQPQHF
TGTGCCAGCAGTTTACACGGCGGGGAAAGCAATCAGCCCCAGCATTTT
>-|TRBV10-2|TRBJ1-2|-
CASSLNRGDVRGYTF
TGCGCCAGCAGTCTAAATCGAGGAGACGTCCGGGGCTACACCTTC
>many|TRBV10-2|TRBJ1-5|-
CASSESGVNQPQHF
TGCGCCAGCAGTGAGTCCGGGGTCAATCAGCCCCAGCATTTT
>-|TRBV30|TRBJ1-1|-
CAWTYAGDTEAFF
TGTGCCTGGACGTATGCGGGGGACACTGAAGCTTTCTTT
>-|TRBV6-4|TRBJ2-1|TRBD2
CASSDSLILAGYNEQFF
TGTGCCAGCAGTGACTCTCTCATTCTAGCGGGTTACAATGAGCAGTTCTTC
>once|TRBV28|TRBJ2-7|-
CASSSPRGISYEQYF
TGTGCCAGCAGTTCTCCTCGGGGAATTTCCTACGAGCAGTACTTC
>-|TRBV28|TRBJ2-1|TRBD2
CASSFGLAEGFF
TGTGCCAGCAGTTTCGGACTAGCGGAGGGGTTCTTC
>once|TRBV7-2|TRBJ1-1|-
CASSLVLAGEAFF
TGTGCCAGCAGCTTAGTTTTGGCAGGGGAAGCTTTCTTT
>once|TRBV28|TRBJ2-7|-
CASSPPVGGYEQYF
TGTGCCAGCAGTCCCCCCGTGGGAGGCTACGAGCAGTACTTC
>-|TRBV7-9|TRBJ1-5|-
CASSSGGRGNGQPQHF
TGTGCCAGCAGCAGCGGGGGAAGAGGCAACGGTCAGCCCCAGCATTTT
>-|TRBV29-1|TRBJ1-2|TRBD1
CSAIGMDRTYGYTF
TGCAGCGCTATAGGAATGGACAGGACCTATGGCTACACCTTC
>-|TRBV28|TRBJ2-7|-
CASSLGTTYEQYF
TGTGCCAGCAGTTTAGGGACAACCTACGAGCAGTACTTC
>few|TRBV5-5|TRBJ2-2|TRBD1
CASSQRQGPNTGELFF
TGTGCCAGCAGCCAACGACAGGGACCGAACACCGGGGAGCTGTTTTTT
>few|TRBV5-6|TRBJ2-2|TRBD2
CASIAGTSGWSGELFF
TGTGCCAGCATCGCCGGGACTAGCGGGTGGTCCGGGGAGCTGTTTTTT
>-|TRBV29-1|TRBJ2-3|-
CSVTYREITDTQYF
TGCAGCGTGACCTACAGGGAAATCACAGATACGCAGTATTTT
>-|TRBV23-1|TRBJ2-3|TRBD2
CASSPPPTSGRAVLVLDTQYF
TGCGCCAGCAGCCCTCCCCCTACTAGCGGGAGGGCCGTTTTAGTCTTGGATACGCAGTATTTT
>-|TRBV5-1|TRBJ1-4|-
CASSPTPGLGEKLFF
TGCGCCAGCAGTCCTACCCCAGGGCTTGGAGAAAAACTGTTTTTT
>-|TRBV9|TRBJ2-7|-
CASSVRPAGDEQYF
TGTGCCAGCAGCGTACGACCAGCGGGCGACGAGCAGTACTTC
>-|TRBV5-1|TRBJ2-5|TRBD1
CASSTGQGSETQYF
TGCGCCAGCAGCACTGGACAGGGATCAGAGACCCAGTACTTC
>-|TRBV6-5|TRBJ2-3|-
CASRSTADTQYF
TGTGCCAGCAGATCAACGGCAGATACGCAGTATTTT
>-|TRBV5-6|TRBJ2-1|TRBD2
CASSLEPAGGFNEQFF
TGTGCCAGCAGCTTGGAACCAGCGGGAGGGTTCAATGAGCAGTTCTTC
>-|TRBV6-1|TRBJ2-1|TRBD1
CASSSYGQGINEQFF
TGTGCCAGTTCTTCTTACGGACAGGGCATCAATGAGCAGTTCTTC
>-|TRBV28|TRBJ2-7|-
CASSSHSGGYYEQYF
TGTGCCAGCAGTTCGCACTCCGGGGGATACTACGAGCAGTACTTC
>once|TRBV5-1|TRBJ2-5|TRBD2
CASSPGPTTGGYQETQYF
TGCGCCAGCAGCCCTGGGCCCACTACGGGGGGGTACCAAGAGACCCAGTACTTC
>-|TRBV4-2|TRBJ2-1|-
CASSQDGGGGRSYNEQFF
TGTGCCAGCAGCCAAGACGGTGGGGGGGGCCGTTCCTACAATGAGCAGTTCTTC
>few|TRBV6-5|TRBJ2-6|-
CASSRRAVGANVLTF
TGTGCCAGCAGCCGGAGGGCAGTAGGGGCCAACGTCCTGACTTTC
>-|TRBV15|TRBJ2-2|-
CATSRSGTNTGELFF
TGTGCCACCAGCAGATCCGGGACGAACACCGGGGAGCTGTTTTTT
>-|TRBV7-2|TRBJ1-4|-
CASSSPAGAIPNEKLFF
TGTGCCAGCAGCTCCCCGGCAGGGGCTATTCCGAATGAAAAACTGTTTTTT